This TCR beta chain was recovered during a study of OX40 agonist ivuxolimab in advanced cancers. TCRdb's copy holds only in-frame clones and misses some; the assay was immunoSEQ multiplex PCR. The table includes more than 80,000 clones, roughly nine tenths detected once. With 8 bases removed from V and 4 bases from J, the gap between germline ends came to 11 bases. The CDR3 length is 12 residues. CDR1 and CDR2 from the germline V gene are MNHEY and SVGAGI. The TCR originated in an adult with an advanced solid tumor such as melanoma, head and neck, liver or kidney cancer. Sequenced material: CD4+ or CD8+ T cells sorted from blood, taken in a trial of the OX40 agonist ivuxolimab. V and J are TRBV6-5 and TRBJ1-1; no clear D. This chain's CDR3 is CASSKWGTEAFF. The CDR3 DNA is TGTGCCAGCTCCAAATGGGGCACTGAAGCTTTCTTT.